Below are 12 T cell receptor beta chains sequenced from a single sample in a study of T cell responses to AZD1222 COVID-19 vaccine (dated by TCRdb to the early 2020s). Library method: the immunoSEQ multiplex PCR assay. In its TCRdb copy, this immuneACCESS table keeps in-frame sequences only and misses some clones. Where compared with another copy, unresolved V genes explain less than half of these, and the others have no known cause. This sample has roughly 99,000 clones in its table, and about 89% of those were observed once. The biggest ten clones account for approximately 7% of the sample. In light of the paper, this sample's time point label describes: baseline before first vaccination. The sample consisted of peripheral blood, taken on day 0 of AZD1222 vaccination. The source is an adult in good health.

Written as DNA, the CDR3 is TGTGCCAGCAGCAAAGAGGGGAGTCTGCAGGGAGACTACAATGAGCAGTTCTTC. Amino acids: CASSKEGSLQGDYNEQFF. The V call is TRBV11-3, the J call TRBJ2-1; D is perhaps TRBD1 or TRBD2 (5 bases each). Germline-derived CDR1 and CDR2 are SGHNT and YENEEA. This CDR3 has 18 amino acids. The V end was cut by 5 bases, the J end by 3 bases, with 23 bases between.

This chain connects TRBV27 to TRBJ1-5, with D tentatively TRBD1 (6 bases). V was shortened by 8 bases and J by 9 bases, with 17 bases between the two germline ends. The germline V gene encodes CDR1 MNHEY and CDR2 SMNVEV (reference sequence). The CDR3 is made up of 13 amino acids. DNA of the CDR3: TGTGCCAGCGGGCAGGGGCTCTTTGCGCCCCAGCATTTT. This encodes CASGQGLFAPQHF.

The chain recombines TRBV9 with TRBJ2-5; the D gene is possibly TRBD2 (6 bases). Trimming removed 0 bases at V and 2 bases at J, with 14 bases between. Germline CDR1 and CDR2: SGDLS and YYNGEE. CDR3 length: 16 amino acids. The CDR3 DNA sequence: TGTGCCAGCAGCGTAGGAAGGAGACTAGGACAAGAGACCCAGTACTTC. As protein: CASSVGRRLGQETQYF.

This chain links TRBV5-1 with TRBJ2-5; 11 bases map to TRBD2. CDR1 is SGHRS and CDR2 is YFSETQ in the germline V gene. The V gene end was trimmed by 3 bases and the J gene end by 0 bases; junction bases not matched to a gene: 13. The CDR3 loop spans 19 amino acids. CDR3 protein: CASSSGWLAGGQYQETQYF. The CDR3 DNA sequence: TGCGCCAGCAGCTCCGGGTGGCTAGCGGGAGGACAGTACCAAGAGACCCAGTACTTC.

This clone was recorded once. The CDR3 bases are TGTGCCAGCAGCTCCTCTAGCGGGAGAATCTACGAGCAGTACTTC. Its protein is CASSSSSGRIYEQYF. V and J are TRBV11-2 and TRBJ2-7; TRBD2 aligns across 10 bases. Unmatched junction bases numbered 6, after V lost 4 bases and J lost 3 bases. This CDR3 has 15 amino acids. Germline V gives CDR1 SGHAT, CDR2 FQNNGV. The full variable domain, completed using reference TRBV11-2 and TRBJ2-7, is EAGVAQSPRYKIIEKRQSVAFWCNPISGHATLYWYQQILGQGPKLLIQFQNNGVVDDSQLPKDRFSAERLKGVDSTLKIQPAKLEDSAVYLCASSSSSGRIYEQYFGPGTRLTVT.

V is TRBV27 and J is TRBJ2-1, with 11 bases fitting TRBD2. The CDR3 has 16 amino acids. V shed 2 bases, J shed 6 bases, and the junction held 6 bases outside the gene matches. Germline-derived CDR1 and CDR2 are MNHEY and SMNVEV (reference sequence). The CDR3 bases are TGTGCCAGCAGTTTAAGCTTAGCGGGAGGGTCCAATGAGCAGTTCTTC. Amino acids: CASSLSLAGGSNEQFF.

V is TRBV7-6 and J is TRBJ1-5; TRBD1 might be the D (6 bases). V gave up 2 bases and J gave up 5 bases, with 13 bases separating them. Germline V gene data show CDR1 as SGHVS and CDR2 as FNYEAQ. The length of the CDR3 is 15 residues. CDR3 sequence: CASSLMQGRHQPQHF. The CDR3 region has the DNA TGTGCCAGCAGCTTAATGCAGGGGAGGCATCAGCCCCAGCATTTT.

The chain joins TRBV12-3 or TRBV12-4 to TRBJ2-7; possibly TRBD1 for D (5 bases). The CDR3 runs 13 residues. V was cut by 3 bases and J by 5 bases, with 11 bases left in between. CDR3 in DNA: TGTGCCAGCAGTTTCGTCGGCAGGGACGAGCAGTACTTC. Translated: CASSFVGRDEQYF.

This chain connects TRBV4-3 to TRBJ2-6; no firm D call. Germline V gene data show CDR1 as LGHNA and CDR2 as YSLEER. CDR3 size: 17 residues. The V end lost 0 bases, the J end lost 0 bases, and 9 bases lay between the germline ends. The CDR3 DNA reads as TGCGCCAGCAGCCAAGATCATTCGGTCTCTGGGGCCAACGTCCTGACTTTC. Its translation is CASSQDHSVSGANVLTF.

The rearrangement joins TRBV5-5 to TRBJ2-7; 11 bases line up with TRBD1. J gave up 4 bases and V 0 bases, and 3 bases lay outside the gene matches. Germline assignment: CDR1 SGHKS and CDR2 YYEKEE (reference sequence). The CDR3 is made up of 15 amino acids. CDR3 in DNA: TGTGCCAGCAGCTTGGAGGGGACAGGGGGATACGAGCAGTACTTC. Translation: CASSLEGTGGYEQYF.

V is TRBV7-9 and J is TRBJ2-2; D is unclear. CDR3 length equals 13 residues. From germline, CDR1 is SEHNR and CDR2 FQNEAQ (reference sequence). V was trimmed by 7 bases and J by 4 bases, leaving 10 bases between them. The CDR3 loop reads CASTYWGTGELFF. Written as DNA, the CDR3 is TGTGCCAGCACCTATTGGGGCACCGGGGAGCTGTTTTTT.

The V and J genes are TRBV18 and TRBJ1-1, with D unresolved. Germline V gives CDR1 KGHSH, CDR2 LQKENI. V lost 1 base and J 3 bases, leaving 6 bases between the germline ends. CDR3 length equals 13 residues. As DNA, the CDR3 is TGTGCCAGCTCACCACGTCAGGACACTGAAGCTTTCTTT. Encoded protein: CASSPRQDTEAFF. Supplemented by reference TRBV18 and TRBJ1-1, the full variable domain reads NAGVMQNPRHLVRRRGQEARLRCSPMKGHSHVYWYRQLPEEGLKFMVYLQKENIIDESGMPKERFSAEFPKEGPSILRIQQVVRGDSAAYFCASSPRQDTEAFFGQGTRLTVV.